Listed here is a single T cell receptor (beta chain). Some clones are missing from TCRdb's copy, which holds only in-frame ones; the method was immunoSEQ multiplex PCR. The sample lists around 80,000 clones, under 85% seen once, with around 13% in the top ten. Germline CDR1 and CDR2: SQVTM and ANQGSEA. The CDR3 runs to 15 residues. Losses at the gene ends were 4 bases for V and 1 base for J; bases not matched to a gene: 6. The data originate from a study of blood T cell repertoires in COVID-19. Overall study: Whether acute or convalescent, the COVID-19 samples came from the United States, Italy and Spain. T cells, B-cell-depleted T cells, or PBMCs provided the cDNA or gDNA that served as material.

This chain uses TRBV29-1 with TRBJ2-1; TRBD1 matches 8 bases. The TCR was taken from a human donor in a cohort sampled during active COVID-19. Sequenced: peripheral blood. CDR3 region: CSVGGRQGSYNEQFF. As DNA, the CDR3 is TGCAGCGTTGGGGGGAGACAGGGGTCCTACAATGAGCAGTTCTTC.